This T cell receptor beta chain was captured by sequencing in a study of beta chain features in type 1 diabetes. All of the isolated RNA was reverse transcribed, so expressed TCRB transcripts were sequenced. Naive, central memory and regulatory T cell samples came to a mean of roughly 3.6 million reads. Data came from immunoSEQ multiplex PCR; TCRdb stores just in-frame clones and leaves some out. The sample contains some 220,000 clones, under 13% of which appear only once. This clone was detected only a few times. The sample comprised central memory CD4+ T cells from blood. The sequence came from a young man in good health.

For the CDR3, the DNA is TGCGCCAGCAGCTCGGCTCTCAAACAGGGGCCTGAGCAGTTCTTC. Translating it yields CASSSALKQGPEQFF. This sequence joins TRBV5-1 and TRBJ2-1; 7 positions agree with TRBD1. In germline, CDR1 is SGHRS, CDR2 YFSETQ. The CDR3 is 15 residues long. V shed 3 bases and J 9 bases; nucleotides not matched to a gene: 12.